Each of the 7 T cell receptor beta chains below was sequenced from the same sample in a study of identical twins. TCRdb redid the calling of the 5' RACE reads with MiXCR, one entry per CDR3 protein. The sample includes 420,000 or so distinct CDR3 sequences, under 20% of them seen just once. The source material was naive T cells sorted from blood. The source of these receptors is a middle-aged man in good health.

The chain couples TRBV2 to TRBJ2-7, with D tentatively TRBD1 (5 bases). V lost 2 bases, J lost 0 bases, and 14 bases lay in between. Germline V gene lookup returns CDR1 SNHLY and CDR2 FYNNEI. CDR3 length: 16 amino acids. The chain's CDR3 is CASSETRQMISYEQYF. The CDR3 coding sequence is TGTGCCAGCAGTGAAACCCGACAGATGATCTCCTACGAGCAGTACTTC. Looking up the rest from reference TRBV2 and TRBJ2-7 gives the full variable domain: EPEVTQTPSHQVTQMGQEVILRCVPISNHLYFYWYRQILGQKVEFLVSFYNNEISEKSEIFDDQFSVERPDGSNFTLKIRSTKLEDSAMYFCASSETRQMISYEQYFGPGTRLTVT.

This clonotype was seen a few times. V usage is TRBV7-2 and J usage is TRBJ2-7, with D maybe TRBD1 (6 bases). CDR3 length equals 14 residues. Trimming took off 3 bases at V and 3 bases at J, with 12 bases between the two ends. Germline CDR1 is SGHTA and CDR2 is FQGNSA. CDR3: CASSFSGGLYEQYF. CDR3 coding DNA: TGTGCCAGCAGCTTTAGTGGGGGCCTCTACGAGCAGTACTTC.

V gene TRBV20-1 combines with J gene TRBJ2-7, with 11 bases aligning to TRBD1. J gave up 9 bases and V 6 bases, and 10 bases lay outside the gene matches. Germline CDR1 is DFQATT and CDR2 is SNEGSKA (reference sequence). The CDR3 has 13 amino acids. In DNA, the CDR3 is TGCAGTGCAGGAGGGACAGGGGGGATGTGGCAGTACTTC. As protein: CSAGGTGGMWQYF.

This clonotype was seen ten or more times. The rearrangement uses TRBV5-1 and TRBJ2-1; 9 bases map to TRBD1. The CDR3 has 15 amino acids. Trimming cost V 8 bases and J 4 bases; bases outside gene matches: 10. Germline assignment: CDR1 SGHRS and CDR2 YFSETQ. The DNA of the CDR3 is TGCGCCAGTACCGACACAGGGGGCTCTTACAATGAGCAGTTCTTC. Amino acids: CASTDTGGSYNEQFF.

This clonotype came up many times. The chain has TRBV13 and TRBJ2-7, with D possibly matching TRBD1 (6 bases). This CDR3 region has 14 residues. Germline CDR1 reads PRHDT; CDR2 reads FYEKMQ (reference sequence). V was trimmed by 3 bases and J by 0 bases, leaving 9 bases between them. CDR3: CASSLGTTSYEQYF. The CDR3 DNA reads as TGTGCCAGCAGCTTGGGGACAACCTCCTACGAGCAGTACTTC.

This clonotype has just a few counts. The chain combines TRBV12-3 or TRBV12-4 with TRBJ2-2; 9 nucleotides align to TRBD2. CDR3 length equals 15 residues. Losses at the gene ends were 2 bases for V and 7 bases for J; bases not matched to a gene: 5. The CDR3 is CASSLLLAGGGELFF. The CDR3 nucleotides read TGTGCCAGCAGTTTATTACTAGCGGGCGGCGGGGAGCTGTTTTTT.

The rearrangement links TRBV7-2 to TRBJ2-3; D may be TRBD1 (5 bases). The germline V and J ends were trimmed by 6 bases and 1 base, with 8 bases remaining between them. The CDR3 runs 13 residues. Per the germline V gene, CDR1 is SGHTA and CDR2 is FQGNSA. The CDR3 loop reads CASREGGTDTQYF. The CDR3 coding sequence is TGTGCCAGCAGAGAAGGGGGCACAGATACGCAGTATTTT.